This T cell receptor beta chain was recovered during a study of blood T cell repertoires in COVID-19. At the level of the study: Spain, Italy and the United States supplied samples that represented acute and convalescent COVID-19.

This clone appeared once. Participant-given clinical history determined each cohort assignment. Two negative PCRs, clearance, or symptom resolution were required of recovered Cohort 3 donors. CDR3 length: 18 residues. Germline V gives CDR1 MNHEY, CDR2 SMNVEV (reference sequence). The V segment lost 0 bases and the J segment 3 bases; nucleotides outside the gene matches: 9. Authors' processing steps: Amplifying reference gene primers gave estimates of nucleated cell counts. TCRdb's table, derived via immunoSEQ multiplex PCR, lists solely in-frame clones and lacks some. V and J calls and clone size are given by that table; D and trimming were obtained from the DNA. The sample holds about 380,000 clones, about 90% seen once.

The sample comprised PBMCs or T cells enriched from blood (not recorded which). This clonotype was sampled from a woman aged 25 to 39 who had recovered from COVID-19. The V call is TRBV27, the J call TRBJ2-3; 10 bases align to TRBD2. The CDR3 protein is CASSLSPGLAPRTDTQYF. For the CDR3, the DNA is TGTGCCAGCAGTTTATCGCCGGGACTAGCGCCTAGGACAGATACGCAGTATTTT.